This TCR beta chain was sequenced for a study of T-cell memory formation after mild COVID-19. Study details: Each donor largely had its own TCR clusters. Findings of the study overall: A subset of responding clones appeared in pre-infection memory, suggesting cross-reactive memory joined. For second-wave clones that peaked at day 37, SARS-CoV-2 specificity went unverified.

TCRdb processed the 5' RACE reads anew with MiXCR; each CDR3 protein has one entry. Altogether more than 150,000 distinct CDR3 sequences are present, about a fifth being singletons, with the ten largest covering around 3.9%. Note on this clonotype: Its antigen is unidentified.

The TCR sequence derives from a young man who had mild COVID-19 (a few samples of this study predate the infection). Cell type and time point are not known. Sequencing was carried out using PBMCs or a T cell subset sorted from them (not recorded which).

The CDR3 here is CASRTGTGNNEQFF. Here the CDR3 DNA reads TGTGCCAGCAGAACCGGGACAGGGAACAATGAGCAGTTCTTC. The V call is TRBV7-3, the J call TRBJ2-1, with TRBD1 identical over 9 bases. Per germline, CDR1 SGHTA and CDR2 FQGTGA. This CDR3 spans 14 amino acids. V lost 6 bases to trimming and J lost 5 bases; unmatched junction nucleotides: 5.